What follows are 19 T cell receptor beta chains derived from one specimen sequenced in a study of blood T cell repertoires in COVID-19. Here immunoSEQ multiplex PCR was the method, and the copy in TCRdb shows in-frame clones only, minus some. This table holds around 280,000 clones, around 90% found once. The sequenced sample consisted of PBMCs or T cells enriched from blood (not recorded which). The origin of the receptors is a woman aged 18-29 years with acute COVID-19.

V gene TRBV21-1 combines with J gene TRBJ1-3. TRBV21-1 is annotated as a pseudogene. The CDR3 length is 18 residues. Written as DNA, the CDR3 is TGTGCCAGCAGCACTTCCTCGGGGGGAGGGGTTCGTGGAAACACCATATATTTT. As protein: CASSTSSGGGVRGNTIYF.

The chain is built from TRBV4-1 and TRBJ1-1, with a weak D call TRBD1 (5 bases). V shed 4 bases and J shed 4 bases, with 13 bases lying between them. Germline V CDR1 and CDR2: MGHRA, YSYEKL. The CDR3 length is 14 residues. The CDR3, as DNA: TGCGCCAGCAGCCGAGCAGGGAGGGGCACTGAAGCTTTCTTT. It is translated as CASSRAGRGTEAFF.

V usage is TRBV28 and J usage is TRBJ2-1; TRBD2 matches at 9 bases. The CDR3 spans 18 residues. The ends lost 1 base at V and 3 bases at J; junction bases unmatched: 10. Germline V gives CDR1 MDHEN, CDR2 SYDVKM. The CDR3 sequence is CASSLSPKREAFYNEQFF. CDR3 in DNA: TGTGCCAGCAGTTTATCCCCTAAGCGGGAGGCCTTCTACAATGAGCAGTTCTTC.

The J gene is TRBJ1-1, the V gene TRBV28; D not certain. V was shortened by 5 bases and J by 4 bases, with 11 bases between the two germline ends. In germline, CDR1 is MDHEN, CDR2 SYDVKM. This CDR3 is built from 13 residues. CDR3 sequence: CASSIMVGTEAFF. CDR3 DNA sequence: TGTGCCAGCAGTATTATGGTCGGCACTGAAGCTTTCTTT. Full variable domain (remainder filled in from reference TRBV28 and TRBJ1-1): DVKVTQSSRYLVKRTGEKVFLECVQDMDHENMFWYRQDPGLGLRLIYFSYDVKMKEKGDIPEGYSVSREKKERFSLILESASTNQTSMYLCASSIMVGTEAFFGQGTRLTVV.

This chain connects TRBV11-2 to TRBJ2-7, with D possibly being TRBD2 (5 bases). CDR1 SGHAT and CDR2 FQNNGV come from the germline V gene. The CDR3 loop spans 19 amino acids. Trimming removed 1 base at V and 0 bases at J, with 22 bases between. The CDR3 DNA sequence: TGTGCCAGCAGCTTAGTTATGGGTCGCCCGGGGTCCCCCTCCTACGAGCAGTACTTC. Translation gives CASSLVMGRPGSPSYEQYF.

The rearrangement uses TRBV7-2 and TRBJ2-4, with 7 bases matching TRBD1. This CDR3 spans 15 amino acids. From germline, CDR1 is SGHTA and CDR2 FQGNSA. Trimming took 4 bases from V and 0 from J; bases not matched to a gene: 3. DNA for the CDR3: TGTGCCAGCAGCTCGGACAGGTTAGCCAAAAACATTCAGTACTTC. Its translation: CASSSDRLAKNIQYF.

About this clone: This sample also contains other DNA sequences that code for the same CDR3. This chain links TRBV9 with TRBJ1-1; 8 nucleotides line up with TRBD1. The CDR3 spans 14 residues. Germline trimming cut 0 bases from V and 5 bases from J; bases unmatched to any gene: 3. CDR1 is SGDLS and CDR2 is YYNGEE in the germline V gene. CDR3 bases: TGTGCCAGCAGCGTAGCAGGGGGCGGGACTGAAGCTTTCTTT. This sequence encodes CASSVAGGGTEAFF. Full variable domain (outside the CDR3, taken from reference TRBV9 and TRBJ1-1): DSGVTQTPKHLITATGQRVTLRCSPRSGDLSVYWYQQSLDQGLQFLIQYYNGEERAKGNILERFSAQQFPDLHSELNLSSLELGDSALYFCASSVAGGGTEAFFGQGTRLTVV.

The V gene is TRBV10-3, the J gene TRBJ2-5; tentative D call: TRBD2 (6 bases). The V and J ends lost 4 bases and 5 bases respectively, with 11 bases between them. CDR1 ENHRY and CDR2 SYGVKD come from the germline V gene. CDR3 size: 13 residues. CDR3 in DNA: TGTGCCATCAGTGGCCCGGGGAGGGAGACCCAGTACTTC. Protein: CAISGPGRETQYF.

V usage is TRBV5-8 and J usage is TRBJ2-1; TRBD2 might be the D (6 bases). This CDR3 is built from 16 residues. Germline values: CDR1 SGHTS, CDR2 YDEGEE. Trimming took off 1 base at V and 3 bases at J, with 14 bases between the two ends. CDR3 DNA sequence: TGTGCCAGCAGCTTGTCTCTCGGGAGACTCTACAATGAGCAGTTCTTC. Translating it yields CASSLSLGRLYNEQFF.

V is TRBV20-1 and J is TRBJ1-4; D is unclear. The germline V gene encodes CDR1 DFQATT and CDR2 SNEGSKA (reference sequence). Trimming removed 3 bases from V and 4 bases from J, with 9 bases in between. The CDR3 has 13 amino acids. CDR3 amino acids: CSASFQINEKLFF. The CDR3 nucleotides read TGCAGTGCTAGTTTTCAGATTAATGAAAAACTGTTTTTT.

V gene TRBV27 combines with J gene TRBJ2-1, with D maybe TRBD1 (6 bases). With 3 bases removed from V and 0 bases from J, the gap between germline ends came to 15 bases. The CDR3 contains 17 residues. The germline V gene has CDR1 MNHEY and CDR2 SMNVEV (reference sequence). Written as DNA, the CDR3 is TGTGCCAGCAGTTTGCTCCGGGGACAAAGCTCCTACAATGAGCAGTTCTTC. It encodes CASSLLRGQSSYNEQFF.

The CDR3 loop is CAWSRGGSYNEQFF. The DNA for the CDR3 is TGTGCCTGGTCAAGGGGGGGGTCCTACAATGAGCAGTTCTTC. This chain links TRBV30 with TRBJ2-1; D possibly corresponds to TRBD2 (7 bases). The length of the CDR3 is 14 residues. Germline CDR1 reads GTSNPN; CDR2 reads SVGIG (reference sequence). Trimming left V 5 bases short and J 1 base short, with 12 bases between.

The rearrangement joins TRBV18 to TRBJ1-2; no clear D gene. Germline CDR1 reads KGHSH; CDR2 reads LQKENI. V was trimmed by 4 bases and J by 0 bases, leaving 21 bases between them. The CDR3 covers 18 residues. The CDR3, as DNA: TGTGCCAGCTCACGACAAGTCCTCAATACAAGATCTAACTATGGCTACACCTTC. As protein: CASSRQVLNTRSNYGYTF. Full variable domain (remainder filled in from reference TRBV18 and TRBJ1-2): NAGVMQNPRHLVRRRGQEARLRCSPMKGHSHVYWYRQLPEEGLKFMVYLQKENIIDESGMPKERFSAEFPKEGPSILRIQQVVRGDSAAYFCASSRQVLNTRSNYGYTFGSGTRLTVV.

The chain links TRBV20-1 to TRBJ2-5; 11 positions agree with TRBD1. The CDR3 totals 15 residues. Germline-derived CDR1 and CDR2 are DFQATT and SNEGSKA (reference sequence). J was trimmed by 5 bases and V by 3 bases; bases with no gene match: 8. The CDR3 sequence is CSASSWTGGAETQYF. In DNA form, the CDR3 reads TGCAGTGCTAGTTCTTGGACAGGGGGCGCGGAGACCCAGTACTTC.

V gene TRBV6-5 combines with J gene TRBJ1-6; a possible D gene is TRBD1 (6 bases). The CDR3 covers 14 residues. Germline values: CDR1 MNHEY, CDR2 SVGAGI. Trimming left V 4 bases short and J 7 bases short, with 11 bases between. The chain's CDR3 is CASSWRQANSPLHF. CDR3 coding DNA: TGTGCCAGCAGTTGGAGACAGGCAAATTCACCCCTCCACTTT.

The chain combines TRBV30 with TRBJ1-2; TRBD1 matches at 8 bases. Germline V gives CDR1 GTSNPN, CDR2 SVGIG (reference sequence). This CDR3 comprises 13 residues. V lost 7 bases, J lost 2 bases, and 6 bases stayed unmatched. CDR3: CALTRTGNYGYTF. The CDR3 DNA follows: TGTGCCTTAACGAGGACAGGGAACTATGGCTACACCTTC.

The chain recombines TRBV3-1 (or the pseudogene TRBV3-2) with TRBJ2-1; a possible D gene is TRBD2 (5 bases). CDR1 and CDR2 from the germline V gene are LGHDT and YNNKEL (reference sequence). V gave up 0 bases and J gave up 15 bases, with 15 bases separating them. The CDR3 is made up of 13 amino acids. This CDR3 is CASSQELLGRPFF. CDR3 bases: TGTGCCAGCAGCCAAGAACTACTAGGTCGTCCGTTCTTC.

This chain links TRBV5-4 with TRBJ2-1; the D is unclear. There are 15 residues in the CDR3. CDR1 and CDR2 (germline): SGHNT, YYREEE (reference sequence). V dropped 3 bases and J dropped 0 bases, with 10 bases sitting between them. CDR3 nucleotide sequence: TGTGCCAGCAGCTATCCGAGGAGCTCCTACAATGAGCAGTTCTTC. This gives the protein CASSYPRSSYNEQFF.

The chain has TRBV29-1 and TRBJ2-2; tentatively, D is TRBD1 (5 bases). The V gene's germline CDR1 is SQVTM and CDR2 ANQGSEA. With 7 bases removed from V and 6 bases from J, the gap between germline ends came to 15 bases. The CDR3 is made up of 13 amino acids. The CDR3 here is CSARQGRAGELFF. The CDR3 region has the DNA TGCAGCGCGCGTCAGGGTAGGGCCGGGGAGCTGTTTTTT.